The clone carrying this T cell receptor (beta chain) was observed a single time. The antigen remains unidentified. This record comes from a study of PD-1 blockade in classical Hodgkin lymphoma. After autologous stem cell transplantation all patients relapsed, and prior brentuximab vedotin exposure differed between cohorts. Investigators isolated CD4+ T cells from thawed PBMCs through magnetic negative selection. Best responses were complete response, partial response or progressive disease. TCRdb's table, derived via immunoSEQ multiplex PCR, lists solely in-frame clones and lacks some. This sample has 31,000 or so clones, with approximately 83% found just once. V shed 3 bases and J 5 bases; nucleotides not matched to a gene: 4. The CDR3 is 14 residues long. Per germline, CDR1 SGHTA and CDR2 FQGNSA. Findings and limits, study-wide: Healthy donors were reported to have higher baseline TCR diversity than newly diagnosed patients.

Sequencing used CD4+ T cells from blood, obtained at baseline. The source of this sequence is a human donor with classical Hodgkin lymphoma. The J gene is TRBJ2-1, the V gene TRBV7-2; 7 nucleotides match TRBD2. The CDR3 sequence: CASSFGLGHNEQFF. As DNA, the CDR3 is TGTGCCAGCAGCTTTGGACTAGGCCACAATGAGCAGTTCTTC.